This T cell receptor beta chain was obtained from a study of T-cell memory formation after mild COVID-19. TCR alpha and TCR beta cDNA libraries carrying sample barcodes and UMIs were produced by 5'RACE using constant-segment primers. Each CDR3 protein gets one entry after TCRdb re-called the 5' RACE reads with MiXCR. The sample carries some 490,000 distinct CDR3 sequences, roughly 18% recorded once. Study results and caveats: The finding that pre-infection memory included some responding clones suggested that cross-reactive memory joined. Nothing confirmed that second-wave clones peaking on day 37 were specific for SARS-CoV-2. Contracting CD4+ clones sat mainly in CM and EM; CD8+ in EMRA.

This clonotype was observed a few times. The antigen is not known. This sequence originates from an adult woman who had mild COVID-19 (a few samples of this study predate the infection). Cell type and time point are not known. The sample taken for sequencing was PBMCs or a T cell subset sorted from them (not recorded which).

CDR3 DNA sequence: TGCAGTGCTGGAGGGACTAGCGGGGGTACGGAGCAGTACTTC. This encodes CSAGGTSGGTEQYF. The chain combines TRBV20-1 with TRBJ2-7; 14 nucleotides line up with TRBD2. The CDR3 spans 14 residues. Germline CDR1 DFQATT, CDR2 SNEGSKA (reference sequence). The trim removed 5 bases at V and 7 bases at J, leaving 7 bases unmatched.